These 30 T cell receptor beta chains share one sample of origin, sequenced in a study of cytomegalovirus exposure and HLA in healthy donors. In the PCR, 60 Vbeta and 13 Jbeta primers were used. Clones were read by immunoSEQ multiplex PCR, and TCRdb kept only the in-frame ones, dropping some. The data show approximately 110,000 clones, about three quarters seen once. The source material was PBMCs. The receptors come from a woman aged 35 to 49 in good health and CMV-seropositive.

This clone was seen a handful of times. J is TRBJ2-7 and V is TRBV4-1; a weak D match, TRBD2 (6 bases). V lost 1 base to trimming and J lost 6 bases, with 13 bases between them. Germline loops: CDR1 MGHRA, CDR2 YSYEKL. The CDR3 runs 14 residues. The CDR3 reads CASSQVGRRSEQYF. DNA of the CDR3: TGCGCCAGCAGCCAAGTCGGGAGAAGGAGCGAGCAGTACTTC.

The count of this clone is one. The rearrangement links TRBV10-3 to TRBJ1-2; a weak D match, TRBD1 (5 bases). Germline CDR1 is ENHRY and CDR2 is SYGVKD. The V end lost 6 bases, the J end lost 6 bases, and 20 bases lay between the germline ends. The CDR3 is made up of 15 amino acids. This chain's CDR3 is CAIRDTEASSNGYTF. The CDR3 nucleotides are TGTGCCATCAGGGACACCGAGGCCTCATCTAATGGCTACACCTTC.

For the CDR3, the DNA is TGCGCCAGCAGCTTGGGGACAGAGCAGCCCCAGCATTTT. Translating gives CASSLGTEQPQHF. The rearrangement links TRBV5-1 to TRBJ1-5; tentatively, D is TRBD1 (6 bases). The germline V gene encodes CDR1 SGHRS and CDR2 YFSETQ. The CDR3 consists of 13 residues. V was cut by 0 bases and J by 7 bases, with 8 bases left in between. The whole variable domain, remainder taken from reference TRBV5-1 and TRBJ1-5, is KAGVTQTPRYLIKTRGQQVTLSCSPISGHRSVSWYQQTPGQGLQFLFEYFSETQRNKGNFPGRFSGRQFSNSRSEMNVSTLELGDSALYLCASSLGTEQPQHFGDGTRLSIL.

The V call is TRBV5-4, the J call TRBJ2-5, with TRBD2 matching over 7 bases. Germline V gene sequence: CDR1 SGHNT, CDR2 YYREEE (reference sequence). This CDR3 spans 18 amino acids. The trim removed 3 bases at V and 5 bases at J, leaving 19 bases unmatched. The chain's CDR3 is CASSSRRSGAVVMETQYF. The CDR3 nucleotides are TGTGCCAGCAGCTCCCGAAGGAGCGGGGCCGTAGTAATGGAGACCCAGTACTTC.

The rearrangement links TRBV19 to TRBJ2-1; D may be TRBD2 (5 bases). This CDR3 region has 12 residues. CDR1 LNHDA and CDR2 SQIVND come from the germline V gene (reference sequence). V was trimmed by 2 bases and J by 8 bases, leaving 7 bases between them. CDR3 bases: TGTGCCAGTAGTATAACGGGGTATGAGCAGTTCTTC. Amino acid sequence: CASSITGYEQFF.

This clone was detected only a few times. The chain joins TRBV19 to TRBJ1-5; 7 nucleotides match TRBD1. This CDR3 is 14 amino acids long. The V gene's germline CDR1 is LNHDA and CDR2 SQIVND (reference sequence). Trimming took 3 bases from V and 3 from J; bases not matched to a gene: 2. In DNA, the CDR3 is TGTGCCAGTAGTATCGGGACAGACAATCAGCCCCAGCATTTT. It encodes CASSIGTDNQPQHF.

The V gene is TRBV29-1, the J gene TRBJ2-1; 9 nucleotides line up with TRBD1. The V gene end was trimmed by 6 bases and the J gene end by 10 bases; junction bases not matched to a gene: 13. CDR3 length: 14 residues. The germline CDR1 and CDR2 sequences are SQVTM and ANQGSEA. CDR3 sequence (DNA): TGCAGCGTACCCCGGGACAGGGCTGTTAGGGAGCAGTTCTTC. It yields the protein CSVPRDRAVREQFF.

The genes are TRBV5-4 and TRBJ2-7; 12 nucleotides match TRBD2. J lost 6 bases, V lost 3 bases, and 7 bases had no gene match. The CDR3 covers 15 residues. In germline, CDR1 is SGHNT, CDR2 YYREEE (reference sequence). In nucleotides, the CDR3 is TGTGCCAGCAGCTCCGGACTAGCGGGGTTTGCCGAGCAGTACTTC. Translating gives CASSSGLAGFAEQYF.

This clone was detected many times. V gene TRBV12-5 combines with J gene TRBJ2-1, with 11 bases lining up with TRBD1. From germline, CDR1 is LGHNT and CDR2 FRNRAP. V shed 7 bases and J 7 bases; nucleotides not matched to a gene: 12. This CDR3 is 16 amino acids long. CDR3 DNA sequence: TGTGCTAGTGCCGGCGGGACAGGGGGGGGTTGGAATGAGCAGTTCTTC. This codes for CASAGGTGGGWNEQFF.

The chain has TRBV5-1 and TRBJ2-3, with D possibly TRBD1 on 5 matching bases. Deletions cut 3 bases from V and 1 base from J, with 18 bases between. Per germline, CDR1 SGHRS and CDR2 YFSETQ. The CDR3 has 17 residues. The CDR3 protein is CASSWGWRGAGTDTQYF. Written as DNA, the CDR3 is TGCGCCAGCAGCTGGGGCTGGCGCGGAGCCGGCACAGATACGCAGTATTTT.

The chain combines TRBV6-5 with TRBJ2-7; 7 nucleotides agree with TRBD1. The V gene's germline CDR1 is MNHEY and CDR2 SVGAGI. The CDR3 totals 12 residues. The V gene end was trimmed by 6 bases and the J gene end by 7 bases; junction bases not matched to a gene: 6. The CDR3, as DNA: TGTGCCAGCAGGAAAGACAGGGAAGAGCAGTACTTC. Its protein product is CASRKDREEQYF.

The rearrangement uses TRBV11-3 and TRBJ2-3; 11 bases agree with TRBD1. Germline V gene sequence: CDR1 SGHNT, CDR2 YENEEA. V lost 3 bases to trimming and J lost 5 bases; unmatched junction nucleotides: 4. The CDR3 spans 15 residues. CDR3 in DNA: TGTGCCAGCAGCTTGGCGGGACAGGGGGAAGATACGCAGTATTTT. Translating gives CASSLAGQGEDTQYF.

CDR3 in amino acids: CASSLALGHEQYF. The CDR3 nucleotides are TGTGCCAGCAGCTTAGCGCTAGGCCACGAGCAGTACTTC. V gene TRBV7-6 combines with J gene TRBJ2-7; D is ambiguous. Germline V CDR1 and CDR2: SGHVS, FNYEAQ. V was cut by 0 bases and J by 5 bases, with 8 bases left in between. The length of the CDR3 is 13 residues.

The CDR3 coding sequence is TGTGCCAGCAGCCTCTACAGGGGGGATGAAAAACTGTTTTTT. It specifies CASSLYRGDEKLFF. The rearrangement uses TRBV5-6 and TRBJ1-4; 8 bases match TRBD1. CDR1 and CDR2 from the germline V gene are SGHDT and YYEEEE. CDR3 length: 14 amino acids. Trimming cost V 4 bases and J 6 bases; bases outside gene matches: 5.

V and J are TRBV29-1 and TRBJ2-3; D might be TRBD2 (5 bases). V lost 7 bases to trimming and J lost 2 bases, with 16 bases between them. CDR1 is SQVTM, CDR2 ANQGSEA, per germline. The CDR3 contains 14 residues. The CDR3 sequence is CSAERGLTTDTQYF. In DNA form, the CDR3 reads TGCAGCGCTGAGCGTGGACTGACCACAGATACGCAGTATTTT.

V is TRBV11-2 and J is TRBJ2-1, with 12 positions matching TRBD2. V gave up 0 bases and J gave up 8 bases; unmatched junction bases: 8. The CDR3 extends over 17 amino acids. Germline CDR1 and CDR2: SGHAT and FQNNGV. Here the CDR3 DNA reads TGTGCCAGCAGCTTAGATCCGCCTAGCGGGGGGGACTATGAGCAGTTCTTC. Translating gives CASSLDPPSGGDYEQFF.

The chain couples TRBV15 to TRBJ1-2; 9 nucleotides align to TRBD1. The CDR3 is 16 amino acids. V gave up 2 bases and J gave up 6 bases; unmatched junction bases: 10. Germline V gene sequence: CDR1 LNHNV, CDR2 YYDKDF (reference sequence). Written as DNA, the CDR3 is TGTGCCACCAGCAGAACACTACAGGGGGCGTTCGATGGCTACACCTTC. This translates into CATSRTLQGAFDGYTF.

V gene TRBV28 combines with J gene TRBJ1-5; perhaps TRBD1 as D (6 bases). Germline CDR1 MDHEN, CDR2 SYDVKM. With 3 bases removed from V and 7 bases from J, the gap between germline ends came to 13 bases. CDR3 length: 14 amino acids. CDR3: CASSLAQGDQPQHF. In nucleotides, the CDR3 is TGTGCCAGCAGTTTGGCACAGGGCGACCAGCCCCAGCATTTT.

The chain couples TRBV21-1 to TRBJ2-4; TRBD2 was called by the table and not checked on the DNA. TRBV21-1 is termed a pseudogene. CDR3 size: 15 residues. CDR3: CATRNRGAPGGVQYF. CDR3 nucleotide sequence: TGTGCCACACGTAATCGGGGGGCCCCAGGAGGAGTTCAGTACTTC.

V and J are TRBV14 and TRBJ2-5; D not certain. The tail of the sequence fits TRBJ2-7 better, so the J call may be wrong. Germline CDR1 and CDR2: SGHDN and FVKESK. The CDR3 spans 13 residues. In DNA, the CDR3 is TGTGCCAGCAGCCAAGATGTGGTAGCCGAGCAGTACTTC. Protein sequence: CASSQDVVAEQYF.

This chain uses TRBV19 with TRBJ1-2; D unresolved. There are 13 residues in the CDR3. V lost 3 bases, J lost 4 bases, and 9 bases lay in between. CDR1 LNHDA and CDR2 SQIVND come from the germline V gene (reference sequence). CDR3 nucleotide sequence: TGTGCCAGTAGTATGCGGGGTGCCTATGGCTACACCTTC. Its protein product is CASSMRGAYGYTF.

This clone has just one count. The chain joins TRBV7-2 to TRBJ2-1; TRBD2 might be the D (8 bases). V was cut by 6 bases and J by 4 bases, with 16 bases left in between. CDR1 is SGHTA and CDR2 is FQGNSA in the germline V gene. The CDR3 loop spans 15 amino acids. Here the CDR3 DNA reads TGTGCCAGCAGGCCGGGAGGGGGCGATTACAATGAGCAGTTCTTC. It encodes CASRPGGGDYNEQFF.

The chain uses TRBV4-3 and TRBJ2-7; 8 nucleotides match TRBD2. The CDR3 is 15 amino acids. Germline V CDR1 and CDR2: LGHNA, YSLEER. V trimming: 0 bases; J trimming: 0 bases; junction bases outside the gene matches: 1. The CDR3 bases are TGCGCCAGCAGCCAAGATCTAGCGGGCTCCTACGAGCAGTACTTC. Translating it yields CASSQDLAGSYEQYF.

V gene TRBV7-6 combines with J gene TRBJ2-1; D is ambiguous. Germline CDR1 SGHVS, CDR2 FNYEAQ. This CDR3 comprises 16 residues. Trimming pared 4 bases from V and 0 bases from J, leaving 13 bases between. The CDR3 region is CASSSQFRSSYNEQFF. The CDR3 DNA sequence: TGTGCCAGCAGCTCCCAGTTTCGCAGCTCCTACAATGAGCAGTTCTTC. The full variable domain, completed using reference TRBV7-6 and TRBJ2-1, is GAGVSQSPRYKVTKRGQDVALRCDPISGHVSLYWYRQALGQGPEFLTYFNYEAQQDKSGLPNDRFSAERPEGSISTLTIQRTEQRDSAMYRCASSSQFRSSYNEQFFGPGTRLTVL.

The chain combines TRBV9 with TRBJ1-6, with D possibly matching TRBD1 (6 bases). The germline CDR1 and CDR2 sequences are SGDLS and YYNGEE. The CDR3 is made up of 14 amino acids. Trimming removed 7 bases at V and 7 bases at J, with 15 bases between. CDR3 loop: CASGIGQLNSPLHF. The CDR3 nucleotides read TGTGCCAGCGGGATAGGACAGCTCAATTCACCCCTCCACTTT.

V usage is TRBV5-1 and J usage is TRBJ2-3, with 10 positions matching TRBD2. The CDR3 is made up of 15 amino acids. Per germline, CDR1 SGHRS and CDR2 YFSETQ. The V gene end was trimmed by 3 bases and the J gene end by 6 bases; junction bases not matched to a gene: 7. In nucleotides, the CDR3 is TGCGCCAGCAGCTCCTCTAGCGGGGGTTTGGATACGCAGTATTTT. It translates to CASSSSSGGLDTQYF.

This chain connects TRBV5-1 to TRBJ1-1; TRBD1 agrees at 9 bases. V lost 4 bases, J lost 7 bases, and 20 bases stayed unmatched. The CDR3 sequence is 18 residues long. CDR1 and CDR2 from the germline V gene are SGHRS and YFSETQ. CDR3 residues: CASSLNPGQGHMGDEAFF. The DNA for the CDR3 is TGCGCCAGCAGCCTCAACCCGGGACAGGGTCACATGGGGGATGAAGCTTTCTTT.

This rearrangement joins TRBV19 to TRBJ1-5; TRBD1 might be the D (6 bases). Trimming cost V 8 bases and J 3 bases, with 11 bases left between them. The V gene's germline CDR1 is LNHDA and CDR2 SQIVND (reference sequence). The CDR3 loop spans 13 amino acids. CDR3 in DNA: TGTGCCAGTTCATGGACAGACAATCAGCCCCAGCATTTT. It translates to CASSWTDNQPQHF.

This clone was seen a handful of times. The rearrangement uses TRBV6-6 and TRBJ1-6, with a tentative D call TRBD1 (5 bases). Trimming stripped 2 bases from V and 9 bases from J, with 11 bases between. Germline V lookup: CDR1 MNHNY, CDR2 SVGAGI (reference sequence). The CDR3 loop spans 14 amino acids. Here the CDR3 DNA reads TGTGCCAGCAGTTACCCGGGGGGAGGTTCACCCCTCCACTTT. Translating gives CASSYPGGGSPLHF.

The chain recombines TRBV4-1 with TRBJ2-4; TRBD1 might be the D (5 bases). The V end lost 0 bases, the J end lost 7 bases, and 13 bases lay between the germline ends. The CDR3 has 15 residues. From germline, CDR1 is MGHRA and CDR2 YSYEKL. CDR3 sequence reads: CASSQDGQGSNIQYF. CDR3 in DNA: TGCGCCAGCAGCCAAGATGGCCAGGGCAGCAACATTCAGTACTTC.